The present TCR beta chain was sequenced within a study of blood T cell repertoires in COVID-19. The J segment lost 4 bases and the V segment lost 7 bases, leaving 16 bases of the junction unmatched. Germline CDR1 SNHLY, CDR2 FYNNEI. The CDR3 has 17 amino acids. Clones were read by immunoSEQ multiplex PCR, and TCRdb kept only the in-frame ones, dropping some. Of almost 200,000 clones listed, 80% to 90% were seen once; the top ten hold approximately 8%. Sequenced sample: PBMCs or T cells enriched from blood (not recorded which). The chain couples TRBV2 to TRBJ2-1, with 7 bases matching TRBD2. This TCR derives from a young woman who had recovered from COVID-19. The CDR3 loop reads CASKAWRGSSPYNEQFF. CDR3 sequence (DNA): TGTGCCAGCAAGGCTTGGCGGGGGTCCTCTCCTTACAATGAGCAGTTCTTC. The entire variable domain, with the rest obtained from reference TRBV2 and TRBJ2-1, is as follows: EPEVTQTPSHQVTQMGQEVILRCVPISNHLYFYWYRQILGQKVEFLVSFYNNEISEKSEIFDDQFSVERPDGSNFTLKIRSTKLEDSAMYFCASKAWRGSSPYNEQFFGPGTRLTVL.